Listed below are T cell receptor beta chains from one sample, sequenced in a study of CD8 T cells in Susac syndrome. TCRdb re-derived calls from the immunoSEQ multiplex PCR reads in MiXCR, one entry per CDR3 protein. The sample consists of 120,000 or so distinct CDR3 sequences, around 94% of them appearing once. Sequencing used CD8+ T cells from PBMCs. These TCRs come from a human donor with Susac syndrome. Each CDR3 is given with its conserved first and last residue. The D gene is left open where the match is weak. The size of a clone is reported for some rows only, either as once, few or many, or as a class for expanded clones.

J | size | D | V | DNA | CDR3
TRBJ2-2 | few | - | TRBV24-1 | TGTGCCACCAGTGATTCGGGTCAGGACACCGGGGAGCTGTTTTTT | CATSDSGQDTGELFF
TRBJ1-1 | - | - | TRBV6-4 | TGTGCCAGCAGTGATCCCGCACCTGAAGCTTTCTTT | CASSDPAPEAFF
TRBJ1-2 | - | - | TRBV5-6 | TGTGCCAGCGGTCAGACAGAGATGTATGGCTACACCTTC | CASGQTEMYGYTF
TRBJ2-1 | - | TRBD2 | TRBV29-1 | TGCAGCGTTGAAGAAACTAGACTAGCTAAGCTGCGCAATGAGCAGTTCTTC | CSVEETRLAKLRNEQFF
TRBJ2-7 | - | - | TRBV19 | TGTGCCAGTAGTATGGGCCGCGGCACCTACGAGCAGTACTTC | CASSMGRGTYEQYF
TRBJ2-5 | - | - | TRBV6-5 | TGTGCCAGCAGTTACGGGGGGCGTGAGACCCAGTACTTC | CASSYGGRETQYF
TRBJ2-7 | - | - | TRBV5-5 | TGTGCCAGCAGCTTGGCCATCTACGAGCAGTACTTC | CASSLAIYEQYF
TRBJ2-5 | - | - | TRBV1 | TGCACCAGCAGCCAAGTCTCGAGGCTAGCGGGGGGTCTACAAGAGACCCAGTACTTC | CTSSQVSRLAGGLQETQYF
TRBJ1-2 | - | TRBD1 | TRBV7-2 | TGTGCCAGCGACAAACCCGGGACAGGGGGTGGTGGCTACACCTTC | CASDKPGTGGGGYTF
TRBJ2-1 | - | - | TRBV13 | TGTGCCAGCAGCTTAGCGACTCGGTACAATGAGCAGTTCTTC | CASSLATRYNEQFF
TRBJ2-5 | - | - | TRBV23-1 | TGCGCCAGCCGAAGCCCCCAAGAGACCCAGTACTTC | CASRSPQETQYF
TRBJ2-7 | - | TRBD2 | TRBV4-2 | TGTGCCAGCAGCCTCAAAGTCGGCGGGAGTAGCCCCTACGAGCAGTACTTC | CASSLKVGGSSPYEQYF
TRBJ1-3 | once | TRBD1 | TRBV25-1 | TGTGCCAGCAGTGAATCACCCCAGGGGGCTGGAAACACCATATATTTT | CASSESPQGAGNTIYF
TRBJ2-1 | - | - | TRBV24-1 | TGTGCCACCAGTGATTTGTGGGGGGAGATCAATGAGCAGTTCTTC | CATSDLWGEINEQFF
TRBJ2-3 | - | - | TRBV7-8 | TGTGCCAGCAGCTTACTCTCGACAACAGATACGCAGTATTTT | CASSLLSTTDTQYF
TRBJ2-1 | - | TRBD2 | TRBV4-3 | TGCGCCAGCAGCCCGGGACTAGCGGGATCTGTGTCCTACAATGAGCAGTTCTTC | CASSPGLAGSVSYNEQFF
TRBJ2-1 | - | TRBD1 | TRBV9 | TGTGCCAGCACAGATCCGGGACAGAACAATGAGCAGTTCTTC | CASTDPGQNNEQFF
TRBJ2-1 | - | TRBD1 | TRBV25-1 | TGTGCCAGCCGGGACAGGAGAAACAATGAGCAGTTCTTC | CASRDRRNNEQFF
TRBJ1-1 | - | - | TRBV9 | TGTGCCAGCAGCGCCGGGGGGAGAGGGAAAGCTTTCTTT | CASSAGGRGKAFF
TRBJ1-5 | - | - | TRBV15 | TGTGCCACCAGCCCTAACGGACAGCTCACGCAGCCCCAGCATTTT | CATSPNGQLTQPQHF
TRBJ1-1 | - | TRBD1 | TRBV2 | TGTGCCAGAGTAAGTGGGACAGCTTTGAACACTGAAGCTTTCTTT | CARVSGTALNTEAFF
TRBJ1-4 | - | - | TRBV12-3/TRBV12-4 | TGTGCCAGCAGTTCCCTCGGGGGACCTAGGGTGGAAAAACTGTTTTTT | CASSSLGGPRVEKLFF
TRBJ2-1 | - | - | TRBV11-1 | TGTGCCAGCAGATCCGACAGCGAGCAGTTCTTC | CASRSDSEQFF
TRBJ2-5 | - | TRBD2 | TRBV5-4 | TGTGCCAGCAGCTTGGACCTTAGCGGGCAGCAAGAGACCCAGTACTTC | CASSLDLSGQQETQYF
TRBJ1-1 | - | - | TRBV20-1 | TGCAGTGCTAGAGATTACGTGAACACTGAAGCTTTCTTT | CSARDYVNTEAFF
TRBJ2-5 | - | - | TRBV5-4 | TGTGCCAGCAGCGGACGGACTAAACAAGAGACCCAGTACTTC | CASSGRTKQETQYF
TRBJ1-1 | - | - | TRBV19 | TGTGCCAGTAGTTTCTCAGGGGTCGCTGAAGCTTTCTTT | CASSFSGVAEAFF
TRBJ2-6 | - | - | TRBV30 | TGTGCCTGGAGTTGGGGCAGTGGGGCCAACGTCCTGACTTTC | CAWSWGSGANVLTF
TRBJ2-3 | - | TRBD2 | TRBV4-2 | TGTGCCAGCAGCCAAGACGTGGCTAGCGGGAGCCCCCGACATACGCAGTATTTT | CASSQDVASGSPRHTQYF